Sequencing of this T cell receptor (beta chain) was carried out in a study of blood T cell repertoires in COVID-19. Overall study: PBMCs, B-cell-depleted T cells, or T cells provided the cDNA or gDNA that made up the material.

Authors' processing steps: How many nucleated cells were present was estimated from reference gene primer amplification. The table came from immunoSEQ multiplex PCR; TCRdb's copy has only in-frame clones and leaves some out. For V, J and clone size, that table is used; D and trimming come from the DNA. Of around 300,000 clones detected, approximately 91% appear once; the ten largest clones hold approximately 1%. In assigning cohorts, the study relied on participant-reported clinical history. Recovered status in Cohort 3 required two negative PCRs, clearance, or symptom resolution. The material sequenced was PBMCs or T cells enriched from blood (not recorded which). This TCR derives from a woman aged 30 to 39 who had recovered from COVID-19.

DNA of the CDR3: TGTGCCAGCAGCCAAATGGCTAGCGCGAACTACGAGCAGTACTTC. It codes for CASSQMASANYEQYF. The V gene is TRBV5-4, the J gene TRBJ2-7; tentatively, D is TRBD2 (6 bases). V was pared by 4 bases and J by 3 bases, with 17 bases between. The germline gives CDR1 SGHNT, CDR2 YYREEE (reference sequence). CDR3 size: 15 residues.